These T cell receptor beta chains were read from a single sample in a study of blood T cell repertoires in COVID-19. Profiling relied on immunoSEQ multiplex PCR, and the TCRdb table lists in-frame clones only, not all of them. This table holds around 200,000 clones, about 87% found once. The sequenced sample was peripheral blood. These TCRs come from a man aged 60-69 years who had recovered from COVID-19. The CDR3 runs from the conserved cysteine through the conserved F or W. D genes are given only for firm matches. Clone size is shown for a subset of rows, as once, few, many or a class of expanded clone.

cdr3_aa	cdr3_nt	j_call	clone_size	d_call	v_call
CASSSAGGGQQPQHF	TGTGCCAGCAGCTCAGCGGGGGGGGGCCAACAGCCCCAGCATTTT	TRBJ1-5	-	-	TRBV7-2
CASSVGLASSYEQYF	TGTGCCAGCAGCGTAGGTCTAGCGAGCTCCTACGAGCAGTACTTC	TRBJ2-7	-	-	TRBV9
CASSARQGRISYEQYF	TGTGCCAGCTCAGCCAGACAGGGTAGGATTTCCTACGAGCAGTACTTC	TRBJ2-7	-	TRBD1	TRBV18
CASTPGDLSPLHF	TGTGCCAGCACCCCAGGGGATCTTTCACCCCTCCACTTT	TRBJ1-6	-	-	TRBV12-3/TRBV12-4
CASSIGTGSNYGYTF	TGTGCCAGTAGTATTGGGACAGGGTCAAACTATGGCTACACCTTC	TRBJ1-2	-	TRBD1	TRBV19
CASSMDSPYGYTF	TGCGCCAGCAGCATGGACAGCCCCTATGGCTACACCTTC	TRBJ1-2	few	-	TRBV5-1
CASSSRGGGETQYF	TGTGCCAGCAGTTCCCGAGGGGGCGGTGAGACCCAGTACTTC	TRBJ2-5	-	TRBD1	TRBV28
CASSPSMRGYEQYF	TGCGCCAGCAGCCCCTCGATGCGAGGTTACGAGCAGTACTTC	TRBJ2-7	-	-	TRBV5-1
CAWSYSPGANVLTF	TGTGCCTGGAGTTACAGTCCTGGGGCCAACGTCCTGACTTTC	TRBJ2-6	-	-	TRBV30
CASSYPTGNTGELFF	TGTGCCAGCAGCTATCCGACAGGGAACACCGGGGAGCTGTTTTTT	TRBJ2-2	-	-	TRBV7-9
CASRPASSGGNIQYF	TGTGCCAGCCGGCCTGCTTCTAGCGGGGGAAACATTCAGTACTTC	TRBJ2-4	-	TRBD2	TRBV6-5
CASSWRGGYTF	TGTGCCAGCAGTTGGAGGGGCGGCTACACCTTC	TRBJ1-2	-	-	TRBV12-3/TRBV12-4
CATSRDGQANPRTDTQYF	TGTGCCACCAGCAGAGATGGACAGGCGAACCCTCGCACAGATACGCAGTATTTT	TRBJ2-3	-	TRBD1	TRBV15
CAIGTPSYEQYF	TGTGCCATCGGGACACCCTCCTACGAGCAGTACTTC	TRBJ2-7	once	-	TRBV6-5
CASSTGTGGRAGELFF	TGTGCCAGTAGTACCGGGACGGGAGGTAGGGCCGGGGAGCTGTTTTTT	TRBJ2-2	once	TRBD2	TRBV19
CASRDITNTEAFF	TGTGCCAGCAGGGACATTACGAACACTGAAGCTTTCTTT	TRBJ1-1	-	-	TRBV6-5
CASSSLSTGGSNGYTF	TGTGCCAGCAGTTCCCTATCGACAGGGGGAAGCAATGGCTACACCTTC	TRBJ1-2	few	TRBD1	TRBV28
CATSDPGNEQFF	TGTGCCACCAGTGATCCCGGGAATGAGCAGTTCTTC	TRBJ2-1	-	-	TRBV24-1
CASTQGVAKNIQYF	TGCGCCAGTACACAGGGGGTAGCCAAAAACATTCAGTACTTC	TRBJ2-4	-	TRBD1	TRBV5-1
CASSYQGAWMNTEAFF	TGTGCCAGCAGCTACCAGGGGGCCTGGATGAACACTGAAGCTTTCTTT	TRBJ1-1	-	TRBD1	TRBV5-8
CASSPRLAGENEQFF	TGTGCCAGCTCACCAAGGCTAGCGGGAGAAAATGAGCAGTTCTTC	TRBJ2-1	-	TRBD2	TRBV18
CASSSGSNQPQHF	TGTGCCAGCAGTTCAGGGAGCAATCAGCCCCAGCATTTT	TRBJ1-5	-	-	TRBV28
CATSDSTGNHEQYF	TGTGCCACCAGTGATTCGACAGGGAATCACGAGCAGTACTTC	TRBJ2-7	-	TRBD1	TRBV24-1
CASSSASGYEQYF	TGTGCCAGCAGTTCCGCTAGCGGCTACGAGCAGTACTTC	TRBJ2-7	once	TRBD2	TRBV6-5
CASSRTPLDRGEAFF	TGTGCCAGCAGCAGAACCCCCTTGGACAGAGGGGAAGCTTTCTTT	TRBJ1-1	-	-	TRBV21-1
CASSDPGGSDQPQHF	TGTGCCAGCAGCGACCCAGGGGGATCCGATCAGCCCCAGCATTTT	TRBJ1-5	-	TRBD1	TRBV6-5
CASSLATVETQYF	TGTGCCAGCAGCTTAGCGACAGTGGAGACCCAGTACTTC	TRBJ2-5	-	-	TRBV7-9
CAWSLTAGNTGELFF	TGTGCCTGGAGTCTGACCGCAGGGAACACCGGGGAGCTGTTTTTT	TRBJ2-2	-	-	TRBV30
CASSRGGRNYEQYF	TGCGCCAGCAGCCGGGGCGGGAGGAACTACGAGCAGTACTTC	TRBJ2-7	-	TRBD2	TRBV5-1
CATSDFGQGYYYGYTF	TGTGCCACCAGTGATTTCGGACAGGGGTACTACTATGGCTACACCTTC	TRBJ1-2	-	TRBD1	TRBV24-1
CASSAAGTEDTQYF	TGTGCCAGCAGCGCCGCCGGGACTGAGGATACGCAGTATTTT	TRBJ2-3	-	-	TRBV7-3
CASSPNLGPSQHF	TGTGCCAGCAGCCCCAACTTGGGGCCCTCACAGCATTTT	TRBJ1-5	-	-	TRBV7-2
CASSLDTDRGKNYGYTF	TGCGCCAGCAGCCTTGATACGGACAGGGGGAAGAACTATGGCTACACCTTC	TRBJ1-2	-	TRBD1	TRBV5-1
CASSLFRYYEQYF	TGTGCCAGCAGCTTATTCCGTTACTACGAGCAGTACTTC	TRBJ2-7	-	-	TRBV7-3
CASSLEDEQYF	TGTGCCAGCAGCCTAGAGGACGAGCAGTACTTC	TRBJ2-7	-	-	TRBV28
CASSSNGQSDTQYF	TGTGCCAGCAGCTCAAACGGACAGTCAGATACGCAGTATTTT	TRBJ2-3	-	-	TRBV7-3
CASSAAGRGNSPLHF	TGTGCCAGCAGCGCAGCGGGACGGGGGAATTCACCCCTCCACTTT	TRBJ1-6	-	-	TRBV9
CASSIQTGTNTGELFF	TGTGCCAGCAGCATCCAGACAGGAACTAACACCGGGGAGCTGTTTTTT	TRBJ2-2	once	-	TRBV7-9
CASSEASGIETQYF	TGTGCCAGCAGTGAGGCTAGCGGGATCGAGACCCAGTACTTC	TRBJ2-5	-	TRBD2	TRBV6-1
CASSSAGGVTDTQYF	TGTGCCAGCAGTTCGGCGGGGGGAGTTACAGATACGCAGTATTTT	TRBJ2-3	-	TRBD2	TRBV6-2/TRBV6-3
CASSPTSRGETQYF	TGTGCCAGCAGTCCGACTAGCCGTGGGGAGACCCAGTACTTC	TRBJ2-5	-	TRBD2	TRBV6-5
CASSLGQGETQYF	TGCGCCAGCAGCTTGGGTCAGGGGGAGACCCAGTACTTC	TRBJ2-5	-	-	TRBV5-1
CASSIGSYQGYVETQYF	TGTGCCAGTAGTATCGGTAGTTACCAGGGGTATGTGGAGACCCAGTACTTC	TRBJ2-5	-	-	TRBV19
CASTITTGSSYNEQFF	TGCGCCAGCACCATAACAACAGGGAGCTCCTACAATGAGCAGTTCTTC	TRBJ2-1	once	-	TRBV5-1
CASSGTGGSYEQYF	TGTGCCAGCAGCGGGACAGGGGGCTCCTACGAGCAGTACTTC	TRBJ2-7	-	TRBD1	TRBV9
CASSRAGLETQYF	TGTGCCAGCAGCCGAGCAGGGTTGGAGACCCAGTACTTC	TRBJ2-5	-	-	TRBV11-2